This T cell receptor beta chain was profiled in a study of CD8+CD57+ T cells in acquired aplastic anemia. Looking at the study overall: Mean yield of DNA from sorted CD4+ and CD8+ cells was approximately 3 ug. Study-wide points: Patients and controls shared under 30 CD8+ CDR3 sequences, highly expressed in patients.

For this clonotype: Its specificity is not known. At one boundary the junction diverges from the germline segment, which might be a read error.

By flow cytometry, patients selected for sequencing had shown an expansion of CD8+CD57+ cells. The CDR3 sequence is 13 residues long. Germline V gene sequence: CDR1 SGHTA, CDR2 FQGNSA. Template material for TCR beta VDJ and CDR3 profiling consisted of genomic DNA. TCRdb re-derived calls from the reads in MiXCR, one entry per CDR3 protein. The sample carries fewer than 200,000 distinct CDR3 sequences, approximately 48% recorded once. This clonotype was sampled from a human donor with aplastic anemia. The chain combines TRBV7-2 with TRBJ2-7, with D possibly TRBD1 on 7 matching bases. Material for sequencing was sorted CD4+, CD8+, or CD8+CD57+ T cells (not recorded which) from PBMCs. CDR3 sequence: CASSFGGTVEQYF. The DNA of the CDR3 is TGTGCCAGCAGCTTCGGCGGGACAGTCGAGCAATACTTC.